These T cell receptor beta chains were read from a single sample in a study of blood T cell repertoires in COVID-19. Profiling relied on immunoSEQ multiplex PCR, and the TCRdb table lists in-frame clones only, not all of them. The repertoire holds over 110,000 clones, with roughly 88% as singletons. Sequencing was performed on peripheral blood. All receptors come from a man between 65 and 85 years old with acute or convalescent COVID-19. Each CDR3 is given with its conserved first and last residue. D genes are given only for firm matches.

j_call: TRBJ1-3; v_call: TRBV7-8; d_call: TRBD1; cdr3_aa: CASSLGMTGTGNTIYF
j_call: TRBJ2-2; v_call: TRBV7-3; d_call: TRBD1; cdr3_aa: CASSAHDRGNTGELFF
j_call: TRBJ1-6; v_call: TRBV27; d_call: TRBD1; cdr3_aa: CASSLQGVTNSPLHF
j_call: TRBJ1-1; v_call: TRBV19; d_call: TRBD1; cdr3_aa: CASSDPSRDRGESFF
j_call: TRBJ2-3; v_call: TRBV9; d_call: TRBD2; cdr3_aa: CASSPRLAGVGGTDTQYF
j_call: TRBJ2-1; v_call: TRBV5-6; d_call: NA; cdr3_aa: CASSLGESSYNEQFF
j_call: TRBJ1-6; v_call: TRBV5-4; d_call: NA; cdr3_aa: CASSSTAGPAAPLHF
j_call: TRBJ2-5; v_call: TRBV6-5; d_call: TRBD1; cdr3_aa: CASSTGTGWETQYF
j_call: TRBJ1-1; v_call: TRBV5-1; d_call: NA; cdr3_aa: CASSLGPGATTEAFF
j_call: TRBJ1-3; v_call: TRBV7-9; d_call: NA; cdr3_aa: CASSRFGGGNTIYF
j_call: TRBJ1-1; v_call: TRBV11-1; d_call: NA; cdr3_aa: CASSLVGQVVSEAFF
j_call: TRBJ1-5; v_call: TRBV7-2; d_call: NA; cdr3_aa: CASSVTEGGPQHF
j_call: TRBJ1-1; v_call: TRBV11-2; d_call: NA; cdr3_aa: CASSLDQGSEAFF
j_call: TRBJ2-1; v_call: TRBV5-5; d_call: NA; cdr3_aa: CASRTRQATYNEQFF
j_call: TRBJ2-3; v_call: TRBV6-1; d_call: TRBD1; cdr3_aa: CASSEAQYRGRRDTQYF
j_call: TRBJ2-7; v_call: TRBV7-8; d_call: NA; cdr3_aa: CASSLYLSSYEQYF
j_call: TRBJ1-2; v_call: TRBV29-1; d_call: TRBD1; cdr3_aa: CSVDETGTYGYTF
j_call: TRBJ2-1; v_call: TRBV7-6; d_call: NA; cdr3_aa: CASSLAEGPGNEQFF
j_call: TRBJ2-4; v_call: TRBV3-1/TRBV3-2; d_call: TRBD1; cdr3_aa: CASSQQGARNIQYF
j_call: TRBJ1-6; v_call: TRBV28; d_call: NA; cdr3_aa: CASSQTQGSGSWSPLHF
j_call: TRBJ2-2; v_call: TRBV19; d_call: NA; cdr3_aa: CASSIEQVLTGELFF
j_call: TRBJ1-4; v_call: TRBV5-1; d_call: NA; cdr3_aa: CASSFVSPNEKLFF
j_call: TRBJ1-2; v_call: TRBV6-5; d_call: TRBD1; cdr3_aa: CASSKDRGGSGGYTF
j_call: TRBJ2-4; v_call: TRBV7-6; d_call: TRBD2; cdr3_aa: CASSLGAGGRDIQYF
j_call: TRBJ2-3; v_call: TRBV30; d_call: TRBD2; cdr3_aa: CAWTGTSGSDTQYF
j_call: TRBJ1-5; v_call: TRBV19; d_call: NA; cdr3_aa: CASSISWGHSQPQHF
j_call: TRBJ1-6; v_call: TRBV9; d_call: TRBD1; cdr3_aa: CASSGQGSAYNSPLHF